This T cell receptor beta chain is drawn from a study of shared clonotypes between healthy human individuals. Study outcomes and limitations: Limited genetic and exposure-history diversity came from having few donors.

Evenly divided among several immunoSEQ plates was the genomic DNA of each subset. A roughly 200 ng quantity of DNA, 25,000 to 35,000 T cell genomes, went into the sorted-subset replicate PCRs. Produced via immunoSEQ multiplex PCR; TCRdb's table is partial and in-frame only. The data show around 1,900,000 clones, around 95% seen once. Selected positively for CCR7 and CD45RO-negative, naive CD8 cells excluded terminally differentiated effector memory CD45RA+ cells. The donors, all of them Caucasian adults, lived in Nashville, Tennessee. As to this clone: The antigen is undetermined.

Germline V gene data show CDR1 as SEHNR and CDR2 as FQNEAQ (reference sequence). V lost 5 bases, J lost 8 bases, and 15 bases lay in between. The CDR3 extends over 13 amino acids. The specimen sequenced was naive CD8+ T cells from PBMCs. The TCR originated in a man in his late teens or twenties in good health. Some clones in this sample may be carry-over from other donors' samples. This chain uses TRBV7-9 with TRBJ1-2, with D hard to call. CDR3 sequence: CASSPGQPLGYTF. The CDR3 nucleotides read TGTGCCAGCAGCCCGGGCCAGCCTTTAGGCTACACCTTC. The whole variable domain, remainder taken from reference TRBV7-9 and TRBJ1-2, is DTGVSQNPRHKITKRGQNVTFRCDPISEHNRLYWYRQTLGQGPEFLTYFQNEAQLEKSRLLSDRFSAERPKGSFSTLEIQRTEQGDSAMYLCASSPGQPLGYTFGSGTRLTVV.